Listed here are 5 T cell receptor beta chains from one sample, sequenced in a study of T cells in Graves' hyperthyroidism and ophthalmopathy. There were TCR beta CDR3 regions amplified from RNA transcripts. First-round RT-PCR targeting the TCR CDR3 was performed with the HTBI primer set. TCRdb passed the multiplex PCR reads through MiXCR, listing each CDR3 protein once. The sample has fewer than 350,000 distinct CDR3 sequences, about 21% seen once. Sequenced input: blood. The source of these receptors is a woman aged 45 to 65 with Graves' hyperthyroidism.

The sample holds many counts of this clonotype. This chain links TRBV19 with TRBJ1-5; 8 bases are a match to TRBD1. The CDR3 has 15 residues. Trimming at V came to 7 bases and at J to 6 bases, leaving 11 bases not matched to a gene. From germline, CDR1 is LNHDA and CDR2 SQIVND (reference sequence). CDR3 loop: CASIRGTGDSQPQHF. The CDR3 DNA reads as TGTGCCAGTATTCGGGGGACAGGAGATAGTCAGCCCCAGCATTTT.

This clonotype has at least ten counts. CDR3 residues: CASSPEGGGTEAFF. CDR3 bases: TGTGCCAGCTCCCCGGAGGGGGGCGGCACTGAAGCTTTCTTT. This rearrangement joins TRBV18 to TRBJ1-1; perhaps TRBD1 as D (6 bases). With 6 bases removed from V and 4 bases from J, the gap between germline ends came to 15 bases. Per germline, CDR1 KGHSH and CDR2 LQKENI. This CDR3 is built from 14 residues.

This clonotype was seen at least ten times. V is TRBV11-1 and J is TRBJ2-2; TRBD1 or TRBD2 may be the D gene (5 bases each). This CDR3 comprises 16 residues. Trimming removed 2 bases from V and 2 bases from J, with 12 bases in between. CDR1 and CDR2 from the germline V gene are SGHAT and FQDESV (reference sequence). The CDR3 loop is CASSLYPGTNTGELFF. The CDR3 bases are TGTGCCAGCAGCTTATACCCCGGGACCAACACCGGGGAGCTGTTTTTT.

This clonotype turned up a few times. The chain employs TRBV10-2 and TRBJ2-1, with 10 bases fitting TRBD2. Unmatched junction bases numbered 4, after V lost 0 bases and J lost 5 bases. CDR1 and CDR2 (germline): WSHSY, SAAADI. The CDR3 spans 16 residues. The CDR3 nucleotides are TGCGCCAGCAGTGAGTCGAAAGCGGGGGGGAACAATGAGCAGTTCTTC. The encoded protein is CASSESKAGGNNEQFF.

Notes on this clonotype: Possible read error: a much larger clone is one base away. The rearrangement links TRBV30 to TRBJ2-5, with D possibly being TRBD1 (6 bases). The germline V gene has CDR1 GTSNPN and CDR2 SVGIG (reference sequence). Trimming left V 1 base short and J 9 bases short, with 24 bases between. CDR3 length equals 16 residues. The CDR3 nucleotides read TGTGCCTGGAGTGGCCGCAGGGACACCGAGGCGGAGTCCCAGTACTTC. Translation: CAWSGRRDTEAESQYF.